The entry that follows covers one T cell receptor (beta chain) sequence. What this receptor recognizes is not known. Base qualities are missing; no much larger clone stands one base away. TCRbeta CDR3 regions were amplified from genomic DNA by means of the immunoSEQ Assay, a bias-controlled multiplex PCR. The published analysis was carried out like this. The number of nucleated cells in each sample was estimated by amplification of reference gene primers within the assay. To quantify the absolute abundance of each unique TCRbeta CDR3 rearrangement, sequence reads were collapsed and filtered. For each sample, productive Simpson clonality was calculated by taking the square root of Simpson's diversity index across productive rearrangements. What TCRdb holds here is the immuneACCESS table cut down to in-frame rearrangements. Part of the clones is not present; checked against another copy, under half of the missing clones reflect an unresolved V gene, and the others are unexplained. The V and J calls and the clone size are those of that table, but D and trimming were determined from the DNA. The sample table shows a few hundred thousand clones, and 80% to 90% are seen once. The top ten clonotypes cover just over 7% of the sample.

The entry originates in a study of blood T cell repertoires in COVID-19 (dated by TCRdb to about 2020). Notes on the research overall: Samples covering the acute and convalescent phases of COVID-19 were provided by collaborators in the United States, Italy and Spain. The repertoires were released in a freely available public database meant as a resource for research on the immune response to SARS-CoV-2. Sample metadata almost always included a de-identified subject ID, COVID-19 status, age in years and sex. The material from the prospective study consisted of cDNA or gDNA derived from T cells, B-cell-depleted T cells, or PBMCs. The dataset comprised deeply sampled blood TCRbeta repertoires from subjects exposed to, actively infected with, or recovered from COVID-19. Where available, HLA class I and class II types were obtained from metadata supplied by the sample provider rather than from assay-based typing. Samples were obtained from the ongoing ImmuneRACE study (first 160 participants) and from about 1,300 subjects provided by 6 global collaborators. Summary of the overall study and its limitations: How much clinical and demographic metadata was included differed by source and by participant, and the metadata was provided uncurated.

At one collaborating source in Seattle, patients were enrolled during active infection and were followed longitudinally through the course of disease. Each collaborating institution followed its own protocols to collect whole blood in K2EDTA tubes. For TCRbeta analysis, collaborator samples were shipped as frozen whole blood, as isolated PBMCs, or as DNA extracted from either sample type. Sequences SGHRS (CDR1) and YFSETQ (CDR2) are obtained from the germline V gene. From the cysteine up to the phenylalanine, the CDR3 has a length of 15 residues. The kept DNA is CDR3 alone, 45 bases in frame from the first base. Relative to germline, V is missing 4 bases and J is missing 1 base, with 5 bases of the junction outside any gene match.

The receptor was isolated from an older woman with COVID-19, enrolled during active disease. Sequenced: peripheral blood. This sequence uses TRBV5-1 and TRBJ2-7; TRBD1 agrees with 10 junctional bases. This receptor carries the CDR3 CASSEGTGESYEQYF. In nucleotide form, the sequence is TGCGCCAGCAGCGAGGGGACAGGGGAATCCTACGAGCAGTACTTC.